The 2 T cell receptor beta chains below all came from one sample that was sequenced in a study of cytomegalovirus exposure and HLA in healthy donors. The PCR used 60 Vbeta and 13 Jbeta primers. Only in-frame clones appear in the TCRdb table, and some are missing; sequencing was by immunoSEQ multiplex PCR. Its clone listing holds tens of thousands of clones. Sequencing used PBMCs. The receptors derive from a man between 50 and 59 years old in good health and CMV-seropositive.

This chain connects TRBV15 to TRBJ2-7, with no clear D. This CDR3 comprises 13 residues. With 2 bases removed from V and 7 bases from J, the gap between germline ends came to 12 bases. In germline, CDR1 is LNHNV, CDR2 YYDKDF (reference sequence). The CDR3 DNA follows: TGTGCCACCAGCAGACAGACTTCGGAAGAGCAGTACTTC. Its translation is CATSRQTSEEQYF. Using reference TRBV15 and TRBJ2-7 for the parts outside the CDR3, the full variable domain is DAMVIQNPRYQVTQFGKPVTLSCSQTLNHNVMYWYQQKSSQAPKLLFHYYDKDFNNEADTPDNFQSRRPNTSFCFLDIRSPGLGDTAMYLCATSRQTSEEQYFGPGTRLTVT.

V and J are TRBV4-1 and TRBJ1-2, with a tentative D call TRBD1 (5 bases). The CDR3 extends over 16 amino acids. Between the trimmed V and J ends, which lost 0 bases and 2 bases, there was a span of 13 bases. Germline lookup yields CDR1 MGHRA and CDR2 YSYEKL. CDR3 in DNA: TGCGCCAGCAGCCAAGAAGCGGGGCGGCAGAACTATGGCTACACCTTC. Translation gives CASSQEAGRQNYGYTF.